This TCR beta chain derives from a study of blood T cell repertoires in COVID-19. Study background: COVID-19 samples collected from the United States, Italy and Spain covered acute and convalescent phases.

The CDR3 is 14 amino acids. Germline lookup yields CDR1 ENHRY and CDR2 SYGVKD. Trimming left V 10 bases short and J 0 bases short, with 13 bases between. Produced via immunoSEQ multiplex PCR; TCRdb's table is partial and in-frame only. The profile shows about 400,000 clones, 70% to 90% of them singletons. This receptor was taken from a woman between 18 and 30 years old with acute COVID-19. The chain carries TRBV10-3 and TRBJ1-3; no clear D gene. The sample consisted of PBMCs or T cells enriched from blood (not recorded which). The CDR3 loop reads CATANSSSGNTIYF. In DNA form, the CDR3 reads TGTGCCACCGCTAATTCTAGCTCTGGAAACACCATATATTTT.